The clone carrying this T cell receptor (beta chain) was counted at least ten times. Its antigen is still unknown. 5'RACE primed at constant segments yielded TCR alpha and TCR beta cDNA libraries bearing sample barcodes and UMIs. TCRdb re-called the 5' RACE reads through MiXCR, storing one row per CDR3 protein. The sample consists of roughly 35,000 distinct CDR3 sequences, over 20% of them appearing once. The data belong to a study of T-cell memory formation after mild COVID-19. The CDR3 runs 14 residues. Trimming removed 7 bases from V and 1 base from J, with 12 bases in between. Germline CDR1 SGHRS, CDR2 YFSETQ. Study-level results: Clones shrinking between day 15 and 85 showed a balanced CD4/CD8 split, and those that grew later tilted toward CD4+. Pre-infection memory harbored some responding clones, suggesting cross-reactive memory joined. Nothing showed for sure that second-wave clones peaking on day 37 were SARS-CoV-2 specific.

The source material was PBMCs or a T cell subset sorted from them (not recorded which). The sequence came from an adult who had mild COVID-19 (a few samples of this study predate the infection). Cell type and time point are not known. The chain is built from TRBV5-1 and TRBJ2-4; D not resolved. CDR3 sequence: CASASESAKNIQYF. Here the CDR3 DNA reads TGCGCCAGCGCCTCTGAGTCGGCCAAAAACATTCAGTACTTC.